A selection of T cell receptor beta chains follows, all from one sample in a study of shared clonotypes between healthy human individuals. TCRdb's copy holds only in-frame clones and misses some; the assay was immunoSEQ multiplex PCR. The table has 2 million to 2.5 million clones, just under 95% seen once. Sequencing was carried out using naive CD4+ T cells from PBMCs. These receptors all stem from a man between 18 and 35 years old in good health. Some clones in this sample may be carry-over from other donors' samples. CDR3s include the opening cysteine and the closing phenylalanine or tryptophan. D genes are given only for firm matches. For some rows the clone size is stated as once, few or many, or as a class when expanded; others skip it.

j_call: TRBJ2-3; clone_size: few; d_call: TRBD2; v_call: TRBV18; cdr3_aa: CASSPRTSGTDTQYF; cdr3_nt: TGTGCCAGCTCACCGAGGACTAGCGGGACAGATACGCAGTATTTT
j_call: TRBJ2-2; clone_size: NA; d_call: NA; v_call: TRBV19; cdr3_aa: CASSITGSTGELFF; cdr3_nt: TGTGCCAGTAGTATAACAGGGAGCACCGGGGAGCTGTTTTTT
j_call: TRBJ2-1; clone_size: NA; d_call: NA; v_call: TRBV5-6; cdr3_aa: CASSLGAGWVNEQFF; cdr3_nt: TGTGCCAGCAGCTTGGGGGCGGGTTGGGTCAATGAGCAGTTCTTC
j_call: TRBJ2-7; clone_size: NA; d_call: NA; v_call: TRBV19; cdr3_aa: CASSIGAAADEQYF; cdr3_nt: TGTGCCAGTAGTATAGGGGCGGCGGCAGACGAGCAGTACTTC
j_call: TRBJ2-7; clone_size: NA; d_call: NA; v_call: TRBV5-1; cdr3_aa: CASSLWSGSSGYEQYF; cdr3_nt: TGCGCCAGCAGCCTATGGAGTGGGAGCTCGGGCTACGAGCAGTACTTC
j_call: TRBJ1-5; clone_size: once; d_call: NA; v_call: TRBV19; cdr3_aa: CASQGRSNQPQHF; cdr3_nt: TGTGCCTCCCAGGGTAGGAGCAATCAGCCCCAGCATTTT
j_call: TRBJ1-4; clone_size: NA; d_call: TRBD1; v_call: TRBV6-1; cdr3_aa: CASSTNRGRDEKLFF; cdr3_nt: TGTGCCAGCAGTACCAACAGGGGACGGGATGAAAAACTGTTTTTT
j_call: TRBJ2-7; clone_size: NA; d_call: TRBD2; v_call: TRBV18; cdr3_aa: CASSPLAGQTGTGQYF; cdr3_nt: TGTGCCAGCTCACCCTTAGCGGGCCAAACGGGGACCGGGCAGTACTTC
j_call: TRBJ2-1; clone_size: NA; d_call: TRBD2; v_call: TRBV7-2; cdr3_aa: CASSIGLAGGNEQFF; cdr3_nt: TGTGCCAGCAGCATCGGACTAGCGGGAGGGAATGAGCAGTTCTTC
j_call: TRBJ1-2; clone_size: few; d_call: NA; v_call: TRBV19; cdr3_aa: CASMGDRASIANYGYTF; cdr3_nt: TGTGCCAGTATGGGGGATCGGGCAAGTATAGCTAACTATGGCTACACCTTC
j_call: TRBJ1-1; clone_size: NA; d_call: NA; v_call: TRBV6-1; cdr3_aa: CATPPAGMNTEAFF; cdr3_nt: TGTGCCACCCCACCGGCAGGGATGAACACTGAAGCTTTCTTT
j_call: TRBJ2-5; clone_size: NA; d_call: TRBD1; v_call: TRBV2; cdr3_aa: CASSLQGETQYF; cdr3_nt: TGTGCCAGCAGTCTACAGGGGGAGACCCAGTACTTC
j_call: TRBJ2-1; clone_size: NA; d_call: TRBD2; v_call: TRBV6-5; cdr3_aa: CASSPRLAGYEQFF; cdr3_nt: TGTGCCAGCAGTCCTAGACTAGCGGGATACGAGCAGTTCTTC
j_call: TRBJ1-5; clone_size: few; d_call: NA; v_call: TRBV4-1; cdr3_aa: CASSPLSVMGGGQPQHF; cdr3_nt: TGCGCCAGCAGCCCTCTTAGCGTCATGGGTGGCGGACAGCCCCAGCATTTT
j_call: TRBJ1-1; clone_size: once; d_call: TRBD1; v_call: TRBV5-1; cdr3_aa: CASSLTTGGTEAFF; cdr3_nt: TGCGCCAGCAGCCTTACGACAGGGGGCACTGAAGCTTTCTTT
j_call: TRBJ2-2; clone_size: NA; d_call: NA; v_call: TRBV7-3; cdr3_aa: CASSSRRGRGGELFF; cdr3_nt: TGTGCCAGCAGCTCCCGGCGGGGGCGGGGTGGGGAGCTGTTTTTT